The 21 T cell receptor beta chains listed next were all sequenced from one sample in a study of read filtering for tumor transcriptome and immune sequencing. This library used about 400 ng RNA and molecular barcoded adaptors spanning alpha/delta and beta/gamma chains. MiXCR, applied by TCRdb to the reads, yields one record per CDR3 protein. The repertoire holds about 50,000 distinct CDR3 sequences, with around a fifth as singletons. The sample comprised a population of CD138-negative cells sorted from bone marrow. Receptors originate from a donor aged 40 or older with multiple myeloma.

This clonotype has at least ten counts. V is TRBV4-1 and J is TRBJ2-1; weak D call: TRBD2 (6 bases). Trimming removed 4 bases at V and 7 bases at J, with 17 bases between. The germline V gene encodes CDR1 MGHRA and CDR2 YSYEKL. This CDR3 is 15 amino acids long. The CDR3 protein is CASSPLGLAGNEQFF. The CDR3 DNA reads TGCGCCAGCAGCCCACTGGGACTCGCGGGGAATGAGCAGTTCTTC.

This clonotype was detected many times. An end of the junction differs from the germline gene, which may be a read error. The V and J genes are TRBV7-7 and TRBJ1-1; D possibly corresponds to TRBD1 (5 bases). Germline CDR1 and CDR2: SSHAT and FNYEAQ (reference sequence). The CDR3 contains 12 residues. CDR3 sequence reads: CASSPVRGEAFF. For the CDR3, the DNA is TGTGCTAGCAGCCCCGTGAGGGGCGAAGCTTTCTTT.

As to this clonotype: No conserved phenylalanine or tryptophan is present at the end of the CDR3, so a read error is the likely explanation. The chain links TRBV29-1 to TRBJ1-1; tentative D call: TRBD1 (5 bases). Trimming stripped 6 bases from V and 5 bases from J, with 13 bases between. Per the germline V gene, CDR1 is SQVTM and CDR2 is ANQGSEA. This CDR3 is 12 amino acids long. The DNA of the CDR3 is TGCAGCGTGTCAGAGGGGCTGACTGAAGCTTTCCTT. It encodes CSVSEGLTEAFL.

In its sample, this clonotype was seen many times. The chain recombines TRBV29-1 with TRBJ1-2; D uncertain. Germline V gene lookup returns CDR1 SQVTM and CDR2 ANQGSEA. Trimming left V 4 bases short and J 3 bases short, with 6 bases between. The CDR3 is 11 residues long. CDR3 bases: TGCAGCGTTGGTGCAGACTATGGCTACACCTTC. Translation gives CSVGADYGYTF.

This clonotype was counted ten times or more. V and J are TRBV6-2 or TRBV6-3 and TRBJ2-1, with 8 bases lining up with TRBD2. V gave up 6 bases and J gave up 3 bases; unmatched junction bases: 7. The germline gives CDR1 MNHEY, CDR2 SVGEGT. This CDR3 contains 15 residues. CDR3 nucleotide sequence: TGTGCCAGCAGACCCGGGACTAGTTACTACAATGAGCAGTTCTTC. The encoded protein is CASRPGTSYYNEQFF.

This clonotype was picked up many times. The chain employs TRBV24-1 and TRBJ2-2; perhaps TRBD1 as D (6 bases). The CDR3 spans 15 residues. CDR1 KGHDR and CDR2 SFDVKD come from the germline V gene. The ends were cut back, 0 bases at V and 4 bases at J, with 8 bases in the middle. CDR3 region: CATSDLRGSTGELFF. The DNA of the CDR3 is TGTGCCACCAGTGATTTGAGGGGGAGCACCGGGGAGCTGTTTTTT.

This clonotype was seen many times. The chain recombines TRBV29-1 with TRBJ2-5; tentatively, D is TRBD1 (6 bases). Trimming stripped 7 bases from V and 3 bases from J, with 12 bases between. From germline, CDR1 is SQVTM and CDR2 ANQGSEA. This CDR3 is 12 amino acids long. The CDR3 coding sequence is TGCAGCGCCTCGGACAGTAAAGAGACCCAGTACTTC. This codes for CSASDSKETQYF.

At least ten counts were recorded for this clonotype. V is TRBV18 and J is TRBJ1-1; D uncertain. Germline V gene lookup returns CDR1 KGHSH and CDR2 LQKENI. The germline V and J ends were trimmed by 2 bases and 3 bases, with 10 bases remaining between them. CDR3 length equals 14 residues. The CDR3 here is CASSPGRLDTEAFF. CDR3 bases: TGTGCCAGCTCACCAGGGCGGCTGGACACTGAAGCTTTCTTT.

This clonotype was observed many times. This sequence joins TRBV24-1 and TRBJ2-1; 11 bases align to TRBD2. CDR1 is KGHDR, CDR2 SFDVKD, per germline. J was trimmed by 5 bases and V by 0 bases; bases with no gene match: 5. The CDR3 covers 17 residues. CDR3 sequence: CATSDLTSGSFDNEQFF. CDR3 nucleotides: TGTGCCACCAGTGATTTGACTAGCGGGAGCTTCGACAATGAGCAGTTCTTC.

This chain connects TRBV7-2 to TRBJ2-5; the D is unclear. The ends were cut back, 3 bases at V and 4 bases at J, with 6 bases in the middle. The length of the CDR3 is 12 residues. The germline V gene has CDR1 SGHTA and CDR2 FQGNSA. The CDR3 protein is CASSFELETQYF. The DNA of the CDR3 is TGTGCCAGCAGCTTTGAATTAGAGACCCAGTACTTC.

The sample holds a few counts of this clonotype. The chain carries TRBV7-3 and TRBJ1-5, with 11 bases lining up with TRBD1. V shed 3 bases and J 6 bases; nucleotides not matched to a gene: 16. The CDR3 is made up of 19 amino acids. Germline CDR1 and CDR2: SGHTA and FQGTGA. The CDR3 loop reads CASSLRTGGVRSESQPQHF. The CDR3 DNA reads TGTGCCAGCAGCTTGCGGACAGGGGGCGTTCGGTCGGAAAGTCAGCCCCAGCATTTT.

This clonotype was counted many times. The chain recombines TRBV28 with TRBJ2-7; 9 positions agree with TRBD1. J lost 5 bases, V lost 3 bases, and 8 bases had no gene match. CDR1 and CDR2 (germline): MDHEN, SYDVKM. CDR3 length: 15 amino acids. The DNA for the CDR3 is TGTGCCAGCAGTTTGGAGACAGGGGGTTCTCACGAGCAGTACTTC. Translation gives CASSLETGGSHEQYF.

There are many counts of this clonotype. The rearrangement links TRBV28 to TRBJ2-5, with D maybe TRBD2 (7 bases). The germline V gene encodes CDR1 MDHEN and CDR2 SYDVKM. The germline V and J ends were trimmed by 9 bases and 5 bases, with 19 bases remaining between them. The CDR3 loop spans 14 amino acids. The CDR3 nucleotides read TGTGCCAGTTGGGGGGGCCCCCGCGTCGAGACCCAGTACTTC. It encodes CASWGGPRVETQYF.

This clonotype was picked up many times. J is TRBJ2-7 and V is TRBV20-1; 7 bases match TRBD2. The CDR3 spans 15 residues. V gave up 6 bases and J gave up 0 bases; unmatched junction bases: 11. In germline, CDR1 is DFQATT, CDR2 SNEGSKA (reference sequence). CDR3 bases: TGCAGTGCCCCCATGGCCAGCGGGGTCTCCTACGAGCAGTACTTC. It is translated as CSAPMASGVSYEQYF.

The J gene is TRBJ1-4, the V gene TRBV7-9, with unresolved D. Trimming took off 0 bases at V and 10 bases at J, with 12 bases between the two ends. The CDR3 covers 14 residues. CDR1 SEHNR and CDR2 FQNEAQ come from the germline V gene (reference sequence). The CDR3 loop is CASSLAREVGKLFF. The CDR3 DNA is TGTGCCAGCAGCTTAGCTAGGGAAGTCGGAAAACTGTTTTTT.

This clonotype showed up just once. A much larger clone lies a single base off, so this may be a read error. This chain links TRBV6-1 with TRBJ2-5; possibly TRBD2 for D (6 bases). The CDR3 spans 13 residues. Germline V gene lookup returns CDR1 MNHNS and CDR2 SASEGT. This CDR3 is CASRTDRTKNQCF. In DNA form, the CDR3 reads TGTGCCAGCAGGACCGATAGGACTAAGAACCAGTGCTTC.

As regards this clonotype: A much larger clone lies a single base off, so this may be a read error. This sequence joins TRBV5-1 and TRBJ1-5, with 8 nucleotides matching TRBD1. There are 15 residues in the CDR3. Germline-derived CDR1 and CDR2 are SGHRS and YFSETQ. The CDR3 sequence: CASSLGQGAGQPQQF. The CDR3 DNA follows: TGCGCCAGCAGCTTGGGTCAGGGGGCAGGGCAGCCCCAGCAATTT.

The V and J genes are TRBV20-1 and TRBJ2-1; no clear D. The germline V gene has CDR1 DFQATT and CDR2 SNEGSKA (reference sequence). The CDR3 totals 14 residues. Between the trimmed V and J ends, which lost 4 bases and 9 bases, there was a span of 19 bases. In DNA form, the CDR3 reads TGCAGTGCTAAAGACCCGGCCCAAGTAGCTGAGCAGTTCTTC. It is translated as CSAKDPAQVAEQFF.

This clonotype was found many times. V and J are TRBV20-1 and TRBJ1-2, with D perhaps matching TRBD1 (5 bases). CDR3 length equals 13 residues. Looked up from germline, CDR1 is DFQATT and CDR2 is SNEGSKA (reference sequence). Written as DNA, the CDR3 is TGCAGCACATCCGGGACCGCCCCTAATCGCTACACCTTC. As protein: CSTSGTAPNRYTF.

The J gene is TRBJ1-1, the V gene TRBV30, with D possibly being TRBD1 (5 bases). The germline V and J ends were trimmed by 5 bases and 3 bases, with 13 bases remaining between them. The CDR3 has 13 residues. From germline, CDR1 is GTSNPN and CDR2 SVGIG (reference sequence). The DNA for the CDR3 is TGTGCCTGGGGGGCCAGTTTGGACACTGAAGCTTTCTTT. Translating it yields CAWGASLDTEAFF.

This clonotype appeared a few times. The chain joins TRBV7-2 to TRBJ1-3; 7 bases match TRBD1. Germline CDR1 is SGHTA and CDR2 is FQGNSA. Unmatched junction bases numbered 6, after V lost 4 bases and J lost 6 bases. The CDR3 spans 14 residues. The CDR3, as DNA: TGTGCCAGCAGCTCAACCGGGACAGCAAACACCATATATTTT. It translates to CASSSTGTANTIYF.